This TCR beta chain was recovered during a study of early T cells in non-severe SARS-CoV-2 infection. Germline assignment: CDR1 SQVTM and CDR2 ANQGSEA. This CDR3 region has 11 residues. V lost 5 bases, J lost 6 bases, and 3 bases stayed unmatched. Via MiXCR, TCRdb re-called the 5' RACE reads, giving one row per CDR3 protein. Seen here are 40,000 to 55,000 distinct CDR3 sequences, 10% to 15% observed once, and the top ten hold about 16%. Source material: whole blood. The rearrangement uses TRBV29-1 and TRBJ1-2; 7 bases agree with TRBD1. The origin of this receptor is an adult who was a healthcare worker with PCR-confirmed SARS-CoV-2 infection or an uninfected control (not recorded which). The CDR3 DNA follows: TGCAGCGTTCCACAGGGGAATGGCTACACCTTC. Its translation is CSVPQGNGYTF. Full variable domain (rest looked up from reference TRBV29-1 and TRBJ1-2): SAVISQKPSRDICQRGTSLTIQCQVDSQVTMMFWYRQQPGQSLTLIATANQGSEATYESGFVIDKFPISRPNLTFSTLTVSNMSPEDSSIYLCSVPQGNGYTFGSGTRLTVV.